One sample yielded the 31 T cell receptor beta chains listed below, sequenced in a study of blood T cell repertoires in COVID-19. TCRdb's copy holds only in-frame clones and misses some; the assay was immunoSEQ multiplex PCR. The table lists hundreds of thousands of clones, 75% to 90% of them singletons. Sequenced material: peripheral blood. Receptor source: a young woman with active or convalescent COVID-19.

The rearrangement links TRBV6-5 to TRBJ1-1; 9 bases fit TRBD1. After removal of 1 base from V and 6 bases from J, the junction contained 6 bases not matched to a gene. Germline lookup yields CDR1 MNHEY and CDR2 SVGAGI. This CDR3 is 15 amino acids long. The CDR3 DNA reads as TGTGCCAGCAGTTACTACGGACAGGGGCCGCCTGAAGCTTTCTTT. Protein sequence: CASSYYGQGPPEAFF.

The rearrangement joins TRBV19 to TRBJ2-1, with 13 bases aligning to TRBD2. Germline CDR1 reads LNHDA; CDR2 reads SQIVND (reference sequence). The CDR3 has 15 residues. V dropped 5 bases and J dropped 10; count of bases not matched to a gene: 8. CDR3 bases: TGTGCCAGTAGTCCCGGACTAGCGGGGGAGGGCGAGCAGTTCTTC. Translation: CASSPGLAGEGEQFF.

The chain is built from TRBV19 and TRBJ2-1; no definite D call. The CDR3 is 16 residues long. V shed 7 bases and J shed 7 bases, with 23 bases lying between them. Germline V gives CDR1 LNHDA, CDR2 SQIVND (reference sequence). The CDR3 DNA follows: TGTGCCAGTACGAACGAAGCTTTACTAACCAATAATGAGCAGTTCTTC. It codes for CASTNEALLTNNEQFF.

The chain uses TRBV7-2 and TRBJ2-3; 9 bases agree with TRBD2. V lost 3 bases and J lost 3; bases outside the gene matches: 10. From germline, CDR1 is SGHTA and CDR2 FQGNSA. CDR3 size: 17 residues. The CDR3 DNA sequence: TGTGCCAGCAGCTTCTCCGTAGCGGGGGACTATACAGATACGCAGTATTTT. It yields the protein CASSFSVAGDYTDTQYF.

The chain combines TRBV2 with TRBJ2-3; D possibly corresponds to TRBD2 (5 bases). This CDR3 comprises 16 residues. Germline CDR1 and CDR2: SNHLY and FYNNEI. V shed 7 bases and J shed 0 bases, with 17 bases lying between them. For the CDR3, the DNA is TGTGCCAGCACCGAGGGCCGCATAACTAGCACAGATACGCAGTATTTT. Its translation is CASTEGRITSTDTQYF. Supplemented by reference TRBV2 and TRBJ2-3, the full variable domain reads EPEVTQTPSHQVTQMGQEVILRCVPISNHLYFYWYRQILGQKVEFLVSFYNNEISEKSEIFDDQFSVERPDGSNFTLKIRSTKLEDSAMYFCASTEGRITSTDTQYFGPGTRLTVL.

The rearrangement links TRBV18 to TRBJ2-7; D is uncertain. The CDR3 consists of 14 residues. Germline-derived CDR1 and CDR2 are KGHSH and LQKENI. With 7 bases removed from V and 9 bases from J, the gap between germline ends came to 22 bases. The DNA of the CDR3 is TGTGCCAGCTGCGAGACGAGCGAGCCGTTTTGGCAGTACTTC. It yields the protein CASCETSEPFWQYF.

The chain uses TRBV30 and TRBJ2-1; possibly TRBD2 for D (6 bases). The germline CDR1 and CDR2 sequences are GTSNPN and SVGIG (reference sequence). The V and J ends lost 8 bases and 12 bases respectively, with 17 bases between them. This CDR3 has 11 residues. The CDR3 loop is CAEYSAGRQFF. The CDR3 bases are TGTGCCGAATATTCCGCGGGACGGCAGTTCTTC.

This clone was seen only once. V is TRBV27 and J is TRBJ2-1, with D hard to call. With 3 bases removed from V and 14 bases from J, the gap between germline ends came to 17 bases. Germline loops: CDR1 MNHEY, CDR2 SMNVEV (reference sequence). This CDR3 region has 13 residues. Here the CDR3 reads CASSFGASGLEFF. Written as DNA, the CDR3 is TGTGCCAGCAGTTTCGGTGCTAGTGGATTGGAGTTCTTC.

CDR3 protein: CASSPRTPDRGASGSVIHEQYF. As DNA, the CDR3 is TGTGCCAGCTCACCTCGTACTCCGGACAGGGGGGCTAGCGGGAGTGTTATCCACGAGCAGTACTTC. The chain is built from TRBV18 and TRBJ2-7, with D perhaps assigned TRBD1 or TRBD2 (10 bases each). Per the germline V gene, CDR1 is KGHSH and CDR2 is LQKENI. The CDR3 has 22 amino acids. V gave up 3 bases and J gave up 5 bases, with 38 bases separating them.

V is TRBV7-9 and J is TRBJ1-1; D is undetermined. Germline CDR1 reads SEHNR; CDR2 reads FQNEAQ (reference sequence). The CDR3 has 12 amino acids. The germline V and J ends were trimmed by 1 base and 5 bases, with 5 bases remaining between them. CDR3 sequence: CASSLVSTEAFF. CDR3 in DNA: TGTGCCAGCAGCTTAGTTTCTACTGAAGCTTTCTTT.

V gene TRBV4-1 combines with J gene TRBJ2-7; D uncertain. V was shortened by 0 bases and J by 0 bases, with 6 bases between the two germline ends. The CDR3 covers 14 residues. Germline V CDR1 and CDR2: MGHRA, YSYEKL. The CDR3 sequence is CASSQEPGSYEQYF. In DNA, the CDR3 is TGCGCCAGCAGCCAAGAGCCCGGCTCCTACGAGCAGTACTTC.

Only a few counts were recorded for this clone. The chain employs TRBV3-1 (or the pseudogene TRBV3-2) and TRBJ1-4; tentatively, D is TRBD1 (5 bases). The CDR3 is 15 residues long. V gave up 0 bases and J gave up 7 bases, with 12 bases separating them. Germline lookup yields CDR1 LGHDT and CDR2 YNNKEL (reference sequence). CDR3 nucleotides: TGTGCCAGCAGCCAAGATGCCAGGGCTCGTGAAAAACTGTTTTTT. This translates into CASSQDARAREKLFF.

This chain joins TRBV18 and TRBJ1-1; a possible D gene is TRBD1 (6 bases). The CDR3 contains 13 residues. V shed 5 bases and J shed 0 bases, with 7 bases lying between them. Germline CDR1 and CDR2: KGHSH and LQKENI. The DNA of the CDR3 is TGTGCCAGCTCAGGGGACATGAACACTGAAGCTTTCTTT. Protein sequence: CASSGDMNTEAFF.

The CDR3 nucleotides are TGTGCCAGCGCCGGGACAGGGTCCTACGAGCAGTACTTC. Amino acid sequence: CASAGTGSYEQYF. This rearrangement joins TRBV19 to TRBJ2-7, with 9 positions matching TRBD1. The germline CDR1 and CDR2 sequences are LNHDA and SQIVND (reference sequence). V shed 9 bases and J 1 base; nucleotides not matched to a gene: 4. The CDR3 loop spans 13 amino acids.

This clone was seen just once. The chain uses TRBV9 and TRBJ2-3; 10 nucleotides line up with TRBD2. This CDR3 spans 17 amino acids. Germline CDR1 reads SGDLS; CDR2 reads YYNGEE. Trimming took 0 bases from V and 2 from J; bases not matched to a gene: 6. Written as DNA, the CDR3 is TGTGCCAGCAGCGTAGGGGCTAGCGGGGGTTCCACAGATACGCAGTATTTT. Translation: CASSVGASGGSTDTQYF.

The rearrangement joins TRBV6-1 to TRBJ1-1; a possible D gene is TRBD1 (6 bases). This CDR3 spans 15 amino acids. Germline V CDR1 and CDR2: MNHNS, SASEGT. Trimming left V 1 base short and J 5 bases short, with 14 bases between. The CDR3 sequence: CASSEGLGGATEAFF. CDR3 bases: TGTGCCAGCAGTGAAGGGTTAGGGGGGGCGACTGAAGCTTTCTTT.

The chain carries TRBV6-5 and TRBJ1-6; D call uncertain. The CDR3 sequence is 11 residues long. The germline V and J ends were trimmed by 8 bases and 10 bases, with 9 bases remaining between them. Germline V gives CDR1 MNHEY, CDR2 SVGAGI. CDR3 loop: CASGPHSPLHF. The CDR3 DNA sequence: TGTGCCAGCGGGCCTCACTCACCCCTCCACTTT.

The chain joins TRBV2 to TRBJ2-1, with 7 bases aligning to TRBD2. Trimming removed 1 base from V and 14 bases from J; junction bases left unmatched: 8. This CDR3 is built from 13 residues. Germline loops: CDR1 SNHLY, CDR2 FYNNEI. The CDR3 protein is CASSEVDLAAEFF. The CDR3 DNA reads TGTGCCAGCAGTGAAGTGGATCTAGCGGCCGAGTTCTTC.

This rearrangement joins TRBV19 to TRBJ2-2; D gene uncertain. The V gene's germline CDR1 is LNHDA and CDR2 SQIVND (reference sequence). The CDR3 extends over 14 amino acids. Trimming left V 10 bases short and J 0 bases short, with 12 bases between. The CDR3 DNA follows: TGTGCCACCAGAATAGCCTCGAACACCGGGGAGCTGTTTTTT. Translation gives CATRIASNTGELFF.

The chain combines TRBV5-1 with TRBJ2-3; D ambiguous. Trimming took 1 base from V and 0 from J, leaving 9 bases between them. CDR3 length equals 15 residues. Germline V lookup: CDR1 SGHRS, CDR2 YFSETQ. In nucleotides, the CDR3 is TGCGCCAGCAGCTTGTCCTCTTCTAGCACAGATACGCAGTATTTT. Protein: CASSLSSSSTDTQYF.

This clone was detected only a few times. The chain joins TRBV15 to TRBJ2-1; 13 bases agree with TRBD2. The length of the CDR3 is 15 residues. Germline assignment: CDR1 LNHNV and CDR2 YYDKDF (reference sequence). J gave up 10 bases and V 5 bases, and 8 bases lay outside the gene matches. The DNA for the CDR3 is TGTGCCACCAGCCAAGGACTAGCGGGAGTTCGAGAGCAGTTCTTC. Its translation: CATSQGLAGVREQFF.

J is TRBJ1-1 and V is TRBV7-9; maybe TRBD1 (6 bases). Germline V CDR1 and CDR2: SEHNR, FQNEAQ (reference sequence). Trimming took 4 bases from V and 4 from J, leaving 10 bases between them. This CDR3 region has 13 residues. CDR3 sequence (DNA): TGTGCCAGCAGCTCGGCAGGGGCCACTGAAGCTTTCTTT. It codes for CASSSAGATEAFF. The full variable domain, in which reference TRBV7-9 and TRBJ1-1 provide the parts outside the CDR3, is DTGVSQNPRHKITKRGQNVTFRCDPISEHNRLYWYRQTLGQGPEFLTYFQNEAQLEKSRLLSDRFSAERPKGSFSTLEIQRTEQGDSAMYLCASSSAGATEAFFGQGTRLTVV.

J is TRBJ1-3 and V is TRBV13; D may be TRBD1 (5 bases). The CDR3 length is 14 residues. Germline V gene data show CDR1 as PRHDT and CDR2 as FYEKMQ (reference sequence). Trimming removed 0 bases at V and 2 bases at J, with 5 bases between. The CDR3 sequence: CASSLGGPGNTIYF. CDR3 DNA sequence: TGTGCCAGCAGCTTAGGGGGGCCTGGAAACACCATATATTTT. Full variable domain (remainder filled in from reference TRBV13 and TRBJ1-3): AAGVIQSPRHLIKEKRETATLKCYPIPRHDTVYWYQQGPGQDPQFLISFYEKMQSDKGSIPDRFSAQQFSDYHSELNMSSLELGDSALYFCASSLGGPGNTIYFGEGSWLTVV.

The gene calls are TRBV11-3 and TRBJ1-1; no reliable D call. The V end was cut by 2 bases, the J end by 1 base, with 5 bases between. Looked up from germline, CDR1 is SGHNT and CDR2 is YENEEA. This CDR3 has 13 amino acids. CDR3: CASSLTGNTEAFF. CDR3 bases: TGTGCCAGCAGCTTAACTGGGAACACTGAAGCTTTCTTT.

The rearrangement links TRBV7-7 to TRBJ1-5, with 7 bases that match TRBD1. V was pared by 0 bases and J by 0 bases, with 17 bases of the junction left unmatched. The CDR3 has 21 amino acids. Germline CDR1 reads SSHAT; CDR2 reads FNYEAQ (reference sequence). In DNA, the CDR3 is TGTGCCAGCAGCTTAGCCCCGGGACAGCAGTCCACCACTTATAGCAATCAGCCCCAGCATTTT. Translating gives CASSLAPGQQSTTYSNQPQHF.

This clone has more than one count but fewer than ten. This chain uses TRBV23-1 with TRBJ2-1, with D possibly being TRBD2 (5 bases). TRBV23-1 is noted as an ORF with a role that remains uncertain. V lost 2 bases and J lost 0, with 23 bases in between. CDR3 length: 20 amino acids. CDR3 loop: CASSQIARGETGSSYNEQFF. CDR3 sequence (DNA): TGCGCCAGCAGTCAAATCGCCCGCGGAGAGACTGGGAGCTCCTACAATGAGCAGTTCTTC.

J is TRBJ1-6 and V is TRBV18; 7 bases are a match to TRBD1. In germline, CDR1 is KGHSH, CDR2 LQKENI. V lost 2 bases, J lost 8 bases, and 3 bases stayed unmatched. CDR3 length equals 14 residues. The DNA of the CDR3 is TGTGCCAGCTCACCAATTCAGGGGGATTCACCCCTCCACTTT. This codes for CASSPIQGDSPLHF.

This clone was detected only a few times. The chain links TRBV19 to TRBJ1-1, with 9 positions matching TRBD1. The germline V gene has CDR1 LNHDA and CDR2 SQIVND (reference sequence). The J segment lost 5 bases and the V segment lost 5 bases, leaving 9 bases of the junction unmatched. The CDR3 totals 15 residues. In DNA, the CDR3 is TGTGCCAGTAGTGAACCGGGACAGGGAAGAACTGAAGCTTTCTTT. Amino acids: CASSEPGQGRTEAFF.

The gene calls are TRBV18 and TRBJ1-2, with D uncertain. CDR3 length: 17 amino acids. The V gene's germline CDR1 is KGHSH and CDR2 LQKENI. V was cut by 0 bases and J by 2 bases, with 16 bases left in between. CDR3 loop: CASSPPNRGELNYGYTF. Written as DNA, the CDR3 is TGTGCCAGCTCACCACCGAATCGAGGAGAACTCAACTATGGCTACACCTTC.

The genes are TRBV6-4 and TRBJ2-1; D uncertain. Germline CDR1 reads MRHNA; CDR2 reads SNTAGT. The CDR3 has 16 amino acids. The V gene lost 4 bases and the J gene lost 3 bases, with 16 bases spanning the gap. Here the CDR3 reads CASSANSNPLYNEQFF. The CDR3, as DNA: TGTGCCAGCAGTGCCAATAGCAATCCCCTCTACAATGAGCAGTTCTTC.

This clone has just one count. CDR3 nucleotide sequence: TGTGCCAGCAGCTCGACACTAGCGGGGTTCACAGATACGCAGTATTTT. Translated: CASSSTLAGFTDTQYF. The chain recombines TRBV7-8 with TRBJ2-3; 10 positions agree with TRBD2. The CDR3 totals 16 residues. Germline loops: CDR1 SGHVS, CDR2 FQNEAQ. V shed 4 bases, J shed 2 bases, and the junction held 6 bases outside the gene matches.